These 16 T cell receptor beta chains share one sample of origin, sequenced in a study of Graves' ophthalmopathy and Graves' hyperthyroidism (dated by TCRdb to about 2018). This sample was sequenced with an Illumina HiSeq 2000. TCR beta CDR3 regions were amplified from RNA transcripts for repertoire sequencing. A first-round RT-PCR used HTBI primers with the Qiagen OneStep RT-PCR kit, followed by a second-round multiplex PCR, size selection and purification. The public reads were quality trimmed at Q25 with fastp and then assembled into clones with MiXCR by TCRdb, keeping productive beta chains. Records with the same CDR3 protein are collapsed into one entry carrying the most frequent genes and DNA. This sample comprises 200,000 to 250,000 distinct CDR3 sequences, 25% to 35% of them detected only once. About 9.3% of the sample belongs to the ten largest clones. The sequencing sample was made of peripheral blood. These receptors originate from a man over 45 with Graves' ophthalmopathy. Donor details come from another sample of the same person, matched by shared clones.

V gene TRBV11-1 combines with J gene TRBJ2-7; D possibly corresponds to TRBD1 (6 bases). The CDR3 contains 13 residues. In germline, CDR1 is SGHAT, CDR2 FQDESV (reference sequence). Trimming removed 6 bases from V and 2 bases from J, with 11 bases in between. CDR3 coding DNA: TGTGCCAGCAGGTGGACAGCTACCTACGAGCAGTACTTC. It codes for CASRWTATYEQYF.

The CDR3: CASREGQRPSGNTIYF. As DNA, the CDR3 is TGTGCCAGCAGGGAGGGACAGCGACCCTCTGGAAACACCATATATTTT. The chain uses TRBV12-3 or TRBV12-4 and TRBJ1-3, with 7 bases matching TRBD1. The ends lost 6 bases at V and 0 bases at J; junction bases unmatched: 8. The CDR3 is made up of 16 amino acids.

This clonotype was seen many times. The rearrangement uses TRBV6-1 and TRBJ1-5, with D unresolved. Germline lookup yields CDR1 MNHNS and CDR2 SASEGT. The CDR3 totals 14 residues. The germline V and J ends were trimmed by 2 bases and 4 bases, with 9 bases remaining between them. DNA of the CDR3: TGTGCCAGCAGTGAATTACAGTTAAATCAGCCCCAGCATTTT. Its translation is CASSELQLNQPQHF.

Remarks on this clonotype: A much larger clone is a single base away; this may be a read error. V and J are TRBV5-1 and TRBJ2-3; perhaps D is TRBD1 or TRBD2 (5 bases each). The CDR3 runs to 17 residues. CDR1 SGHRS and CDR2 YFSETQ come from the germline V gene. CDR3 nucleotides: TGCGCCAGCAGCCCCCCCAGGGACGGCGAAAGCATAGATACGCAGTATTTT. Its protein product is CASSPPRDGESIDTQYF.

This rearrangement joins TRBV24-1 to TRBJ1-2; TRBD1 might be the D (6 bases). There are 13 residues in the CDR3. The V end was cut by 5 bases, the J end by 8 bases, with 14 bases between. Germline V gene lookup returns CDR1 KGHDR and CDR2 SFDVKD. In DNA form, the CDR3 reads TGTGCCACCAGTGCCGGTTCCCAGGGGGGCTACACCTTC. Translating it yields CATSAGSQGGYTF.

Many counts were recorded for this clonotype. The chain is built from TRBV14 and TRBJ2-3; a weak D match, TRBD1 (5 bases). Germline CDR1 reads SGHDN; CDR2 reads FVKESK. The CDR3 length is 17 residues. Trimming removed 0 bases from V and 2 bases from J, with 15 bases in between. CDR3 DNA sequence: TGTGCCAGCAGCCAAGATACAGGTGGGATCAACACAGATACGCAGTATTTT. This sequence encodes CASSQDTGGINTDTQYF. The full variable domain, rest sourced from reference TRBV14 and TRBJ2-3, is EAGVTQFPSHSVIEKGQTVTLRCDPISGHDNLYWYRRVMGKEIKFLLHFVKESKQDESGMPNNRFLAERTGGTYSTLKVQPAELEDSGVYFCASSQDTGGINTDTQYFGPGTRLTVL.

V is TRBV10-3 and J is TRBJ2-7; 9 bases fit TRBD1. CDR1 is ENHRY, CDR2 SYGVKD, per germline. The CDR3 loop spans 14 amino acids. The V gene end was trimmed by 5 bases and the J gene end by 7 bases; junction bases not matched to a gene: 9. The CDR3 reads CAISSGTGPQEQYF. The DNA of the CDR3 is TGTGCCATCAGTTCCGGGACAGGGCCGCAGGAGCAGTACTTC.

The rearrangement uses TRBV28 and TRBJ1-1; tentatively, D is TRBD1 (5 bases). Between the trimmed V and J ends, which lost 6 bases and 4 bases, there was a span of 21 bases. This CDR3 has 16 residues. From germline, CDR1 is MDHEN and CDR2 SYDVKM. The CDR3 loop reads CASSQGPLTGGTEAFF. The DNA of the CDR3 is TGTGCCAGCAGCCAAGGCCCCCTGACGGGGGGCACTGAAGCTTTCTTT.

Many counts were recorded for this clonotype. V gene TRBV27 combines with J gene TRBJ2-7, with D tentatively TRBD1 (6 bases). V was cut by 5 bases and J by 3 bases, with 17 bases left in between. CDR3 size: 15 residues. CDR1 is MNHEY and CDR2 is SMNVEV in the germline V gene (reference sequence). CDR3 sequence: CASSQWDTPDYEQYF. CDR3 DNA: TGTGCCAGCAGTCAGTGGGACACGCCCGACTACGAGCAGTACTTC.

This clonotype was picked up many times. Written as DNA, the CDR3 is TGTGCCAGCAGCCGAGAGGGCACTGAAGCTTTCTTT. Translating gives CASSREGTEAFF. V gene TRBV13 combines with J gene TRBJ1-1; D gene ambiguous. Germline assignment: CDR1 PRHDT and CDR2 FYEKMQ (reference sequence). V lost 5 bases and J lost 4, with 8 bases in between. CDR3 size: 12 residues.

This clonotype was seen a handful of times. This chain uses TRBV6-2 or TRBV6-3 with TRBJ2-5; D is ambiguous. Germline V CDR1 and CDR2: MNHEY, SVGEGT. The CDR3 extends over 11 amino acids. V was pared by 6 bases and J by 5 bases, with 7 bases between. CDR3 coding DNA: TGTGCCAGCAGAACGTGGGAGACCCAGTACTTC. Its translation is CASRTWETQYF.

This clonotype was detected ten times or more. The CDR3 sequence: CASTEEASGASYEQYF. DNA of the CDR3: TGTGCCAGCACCGAAGAGGCTAGCGGGGCCTCCTACGAGCAGTACTTC. The chain joins TRBV6-1 to TRBJ2-7, with 9 bases that match TRBD2. Germline-derived CDR1 and CDR2 are MNHNS and SASEGT. The ends lost 7 bases at V and 0 bases at J; junction bases unmatched: 10. The CDR3 contains 16 residues.

The V gene is TRBV5-1, the J gene TRBJ1-2; D ambiguous. Germline loops: CDR1 SGHRS, CDR2 YFSETQ. CDR3 length: 13 residues. Trimming shortened V by 0 bases and J by 5 bases, and 8 bases separated the two germline ends. In nucleotides, the CDR3 is TGCGCCAGCAGCTTGGACAGCGTGTATGGCTACACCTTC. It translates to CASSLDSVYGYTF.

The chain links TRBV20-1 to TRBJ1-2; 7 positions agree with TRBD1. Germline V CDR1 and CDR2: DFQATT, SNEGSKA (reference sequence). V lost 5 bases to trimming and J lost 6 bases; unmatched junction nucleotides: 9. The CDR3 sequence is 13 residues long. The CDR3 loop is CSAPTGQRDGYTF. For the CDR3, the DNA is TGCAGTGCTCCGACAGGGCAGAGGGATGGCTACACCTTC.

This clonotype appeared many times. The chain employs TRBV20-1 and TRBJ2-7; TRBD2 matches at 8 bases. V lost 3 bases and J lost 3; bases outside the gene matches: 7. The CDR3 covers 14 residues. CDR1 DFQATT and CDR2 SNEGSKA come from the germline V gene (reference sequence). The CDR3 DNA reads as TGCAGTGCTAGGGGACTAGAGGTGGGCTACGAGCAGTACTTC. It yields the protein CSARGLEVGYEQYF.

V usage is TRBV9 and J usage is TRBJ2-7; tentative D call: TRBD1 (6 bases). The ends were cut back, 1 base at V and 1 base at J, with 12 bases in the middle. Germline V gene data show CDR1 as SGDLS and CDR2 as YYNGEE. There are 15 residues in the CDR3. The CDR3 protein is CASSVHGGHSYEQYF. CDR3 DNA sequence: TGTGCCAGCAGCGTACATGGGGGCCATTCCTACGAGCAGTACTTC.